The T cell receptor (beta chain) described here comes from a study of tumor-infiltrating lymphocytes in primary liver carcinoma listed by TCRdb under 2017. Regarding the complete study: Hepatocellular carcinoma (four) or combined HCC and intrahepatic cholangiocarcinoma (one) was present in the five patients, who were three men and two women aged 30 to 69 years. A total of 35 or so specimens from 5 patients, comprising approximately 25 tumor regions, 5 adjacent noncancerous liver tissues and 5 peripheral blood samples, were covered by TCRbeta repertoire sequencing. For each liver tumor, the study sampled five regions along with adjacent normal tissue and blood, and applied TCRbeta repertoire sequencing, expression microarrays and whole-exome sequencing. Repertoires from technical replicates were highly reproducible, with mean shared-clone rates roughly 0.86 and correlation coefficients above 0.95. To link TCRbeta repertoire diversity to the local molecular phenotype, the 20 to 25 tumor region samples were profiled with Agilent mRNA microarrays. The five patients had tumors staged T1-T3 N0M0, with maximum diameters ranging from roughly 4.2 to 11 cm. Roughly 3.5 to 7.5 million productive TCRbeta reads were obtained per sample, and no significant difference in read depth was found between tissue types.

The study at large found these results: The top 250 clones made up a significantly larger repertoire fraction in tumors than in blood (p = 0.039). Just about 7-25% of top clones turned up in all five regions of a tumor, which suggests spatial heterogeneity among tumor-infiltrating T cells. Repertoire overlap was higher between tumor regions (mean around 35%) than tumor-adjacent (around 17%) or tumor-blood (approximately 14%) pairs, consistent with antigen-driven expansion. Only the TCR beta chain was sequenced, so true repertoire diversity is likely underestimated because unpaired alpha chains were not captured. With just 4 or 5 patients in the study, the authors point out that the findings should be validated in a larger study. Since the samples were bulk and unsorted, there was no way to compare CD4+ and CD8+ T cell repertoires.

This clonotype was detected many times. The antigen it recognizes is unknown. No much larger clonotype is one base removed from it; base qualities were not supplied. Without any cell sorting, total RNA and DNA were co-extracted from approximately 22-30 mg of bulk tissue using the AllPrep DNA/RNA mini kit. Between late 2015 and early 2016, roughly 5 patients in China with histopathologically diagnosed primary liver carcinoma had their tumors surgically resected. Patients had chronic HBV infection and were treatment-naive at sampling. Each tumor was sampled at five spatially separated regions: the superior, inferior, left-lateral and right-lateral poles and the tumor centre. According to histology, viable tumor cells made up more than 80% of every tumor sample. Pieces of fresh tumor and adjacent tissue were cut in half, with one half kept in RNAlater at -80 degrees C and the other half sent for histology.

Using a constant-region primer and ProtoScript II reverse transcriptase, TCRbeta-specific cDNA was reverse-transcribed from about 0.45 ug total RNA. TCRbeta libraries were built with three nested multiplex PCR rounds, a slightly modified ARM-PCR procedure. Multiplex TRBV1-TRBV30 forward primers and a Cbeta reverse primer were used in the first two PCR rounds, each of which was run for around 9 cycles. Sample barcodes and Illumina adapters were added in a final 25-cycle PCR with Deep VentR polymerase. Amplicons of 200-500 bp were gel-purified with a QIAquick gel extraction kit before sequencing. An Illumina HiSeq 2500 was used to sequence the TCRbeta amplicons, generating 250-bp paired-end reads. On the authors' methods: Quality trimming of reads was performed with Trimmomatic v0.33, and paired reads were merged with FLASH v1.2.11 so that full CDR3 sequences could be recovered. MiGEC v1.2.1b assigned V, D and J germline segments to the rearranged TCRbeta sequences. VDJtools v1.0.0 computed clonotype statistics and Shannon-Wiener diversity indices. To cut down on sampling bias, every analysis after diversity analysis relied on just the 250 most abundant clonotypes from each sample. TCRdb reanalyzed the raw reads on its own, using fastp at Q25 for trimming and MiXCR for clone calling, and kept in-frame beta chains. Identical CDR3 protein sequences are pooled into one entry, listed with their most common genes and DNA. The V and J calls and clone size come from TCRdb's table, not from the authors' own analysis. This sample holds 40,000 to 60,000 distinct CDR3 sequences; about three quarters were observed only once. The ten largest clones represent just under 30% of the sample.

The CDR3 goes from the cysteine to the phenylalanine over 17 residues. The sequence is cut down to CDR3 DNA, 51 bases in frame from base 1. From a lookup of the germline V gene, CDR1 and CDR2 are MNHEY and SVGAGI. V has 1 base trimmed and J has 2 bases trimmed; junction bases matching no gene number 9. This sequence was found in a man aged 35-49 years with primary liver carcinoma and hepatitis B virus infection. Sequencing used liver tumor tissue from sampling region 5. In light of the paper, this sample's cell subset or site label describes: tumor region T5, tumor centre. The chain uses TRBV6-5 and TRBJ2-3, with 7 central nucleotides matching TRBD2. The nucleotide sequence is given as TGTGCCAGCAGTTACTACCGGGCTAGCGGAACCACAGATACGCAGTATTTT. This sequence encodes CASSYYRASGTTDTQYF.